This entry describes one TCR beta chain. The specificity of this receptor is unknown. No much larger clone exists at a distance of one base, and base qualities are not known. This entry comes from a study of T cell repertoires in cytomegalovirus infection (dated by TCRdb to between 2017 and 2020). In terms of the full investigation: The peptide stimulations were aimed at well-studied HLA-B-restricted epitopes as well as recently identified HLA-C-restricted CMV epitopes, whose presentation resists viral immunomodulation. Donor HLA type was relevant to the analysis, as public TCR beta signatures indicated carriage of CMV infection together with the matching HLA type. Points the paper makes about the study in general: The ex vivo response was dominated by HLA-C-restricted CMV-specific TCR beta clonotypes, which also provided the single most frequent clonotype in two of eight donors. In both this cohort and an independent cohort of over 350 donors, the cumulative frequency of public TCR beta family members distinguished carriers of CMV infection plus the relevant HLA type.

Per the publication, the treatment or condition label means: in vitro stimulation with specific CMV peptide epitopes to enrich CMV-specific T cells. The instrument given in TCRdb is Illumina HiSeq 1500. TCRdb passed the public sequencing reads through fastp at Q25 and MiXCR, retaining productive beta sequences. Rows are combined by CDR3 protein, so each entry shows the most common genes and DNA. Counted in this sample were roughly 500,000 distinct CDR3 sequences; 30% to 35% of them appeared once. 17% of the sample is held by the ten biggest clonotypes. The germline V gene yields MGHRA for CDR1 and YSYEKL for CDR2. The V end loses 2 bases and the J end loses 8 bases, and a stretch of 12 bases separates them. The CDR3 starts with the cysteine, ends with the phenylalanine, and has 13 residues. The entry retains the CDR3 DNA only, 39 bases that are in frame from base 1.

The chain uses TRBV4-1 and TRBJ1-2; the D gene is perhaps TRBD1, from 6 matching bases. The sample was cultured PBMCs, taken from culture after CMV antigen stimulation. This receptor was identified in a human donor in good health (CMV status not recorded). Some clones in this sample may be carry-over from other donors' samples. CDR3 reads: CASSQLGAGGYTF. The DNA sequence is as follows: TGCGCCAGCAGCCAACTGGGGGCGGGAGGCTACACCTTC.